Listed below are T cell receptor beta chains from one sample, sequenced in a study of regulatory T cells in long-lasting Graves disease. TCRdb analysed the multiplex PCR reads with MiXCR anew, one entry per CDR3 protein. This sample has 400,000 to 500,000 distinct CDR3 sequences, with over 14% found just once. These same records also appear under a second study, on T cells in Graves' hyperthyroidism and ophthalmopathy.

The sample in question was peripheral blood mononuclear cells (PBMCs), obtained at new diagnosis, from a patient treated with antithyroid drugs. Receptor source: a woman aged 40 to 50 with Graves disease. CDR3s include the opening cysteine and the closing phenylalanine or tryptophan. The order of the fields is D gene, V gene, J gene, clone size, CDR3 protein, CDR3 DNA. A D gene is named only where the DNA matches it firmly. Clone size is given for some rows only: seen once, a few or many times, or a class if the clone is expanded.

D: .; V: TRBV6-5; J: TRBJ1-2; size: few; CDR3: CASSYSSGNYGYTF; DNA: TGTGCCAGCAGTTACTCGAGTGGCAACTATGGCTACACCTTC
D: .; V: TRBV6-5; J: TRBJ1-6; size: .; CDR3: CASSSTYNSPLHF; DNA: TGTGCCAGCAGTTCTACCTATAATTCACCCCTCCACTTT
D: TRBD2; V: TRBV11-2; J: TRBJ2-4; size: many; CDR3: CASRTSASGVGGGIQYF; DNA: TGTGCCAGCAGAACTAGCGCTAGCGGGGTCGGCGGTGGCATTCAGTACTTC
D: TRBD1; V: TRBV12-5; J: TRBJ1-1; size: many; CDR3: CASATGGSTEAFF; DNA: TGTGCTAGTGCTACAGGGGGTTCCACTGAAGCTTTCTTT
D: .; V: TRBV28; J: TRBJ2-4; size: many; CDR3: CASRTNWPAKNIQYF; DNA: TGTGCCAGCAGGACCAATTGGCCAGCCAAAAACATTCAGTACTTC
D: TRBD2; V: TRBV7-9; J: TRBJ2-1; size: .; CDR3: CASSLEASGRARSNEQFF; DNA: TGTGCCAGCAGCTTAGAGGCTAGCGGGAGGGCCCGCTCCAATGAGCAGTTCTTC
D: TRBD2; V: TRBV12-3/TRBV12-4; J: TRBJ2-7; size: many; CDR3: CASRNSGSISYEQYF; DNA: TGTGCCAGCAGAAACAGCGGGAGTATCTCCTACGAGCAGTACTTC
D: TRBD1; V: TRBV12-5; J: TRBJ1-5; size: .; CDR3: CASGGPGQLQPQHF; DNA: TGTGCTAGTGGAGGCCCGGGACAGCTCCAGCCCCAGCATTTT
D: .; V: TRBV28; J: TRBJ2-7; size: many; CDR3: CASSFFQGGNYEQYF; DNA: TGTGCCAGCAGTTTCTTCCAGGGGGGGAACTACGAGCAGTACTTC
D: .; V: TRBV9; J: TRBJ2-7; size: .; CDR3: CASSVGPGGTGGKYF; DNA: TGTGCCAGCAGCGTAGGTCCTGGCGGGACCGGAGGGAAGTACTTC
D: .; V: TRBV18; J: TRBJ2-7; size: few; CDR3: CASSPPGAYEQYF; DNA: TGTGCCAGCTCTCCTCCCGGGGCCTACGAGCAGTACTTC
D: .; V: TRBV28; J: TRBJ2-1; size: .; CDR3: CASTLGSGDWGNEQFF; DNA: TGTGCCAGCACCCTGGGGTCCGGGGATTGGGGGAATGAGCAGTTCTTC
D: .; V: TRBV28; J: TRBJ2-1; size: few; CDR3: CASSDQRALFF; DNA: TGTGCCAGCAGTGATCAGCGGGCGCTTTTCTTC
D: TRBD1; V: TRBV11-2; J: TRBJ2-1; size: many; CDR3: CASSLAGGIYNEQFF; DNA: TGTGCCAGCAGCTTAGCAGGGGGCATCTACAATGAGCAGTTCTTC
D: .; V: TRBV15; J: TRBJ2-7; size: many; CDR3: CATSRVLLQGTYEQYF; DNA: TGTGCCACCAGCAGAGTTCTCCTACAGGGAACCTACGAGCAGTACTTC
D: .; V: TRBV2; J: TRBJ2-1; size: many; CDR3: CASSEAGRRNNEQFF; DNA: TGTGCCAGCAGTGAAGCGGGCAGGCGAAACAATGAGCAGTTCTTC
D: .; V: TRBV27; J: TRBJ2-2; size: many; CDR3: CASSFIYTGELFF; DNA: TGTGCCAGCAGTTTCATATACACCGGGGAGCTGTTTTTT
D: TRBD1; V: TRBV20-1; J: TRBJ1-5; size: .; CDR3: CSAVRDRGLGQPQHF; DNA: TGCAGTGCCGTCCGGGACAGGGGGCTCGGGCAGCCCCAGCATTTT
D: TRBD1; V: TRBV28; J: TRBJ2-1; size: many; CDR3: CASSPGYRDRGSSAPNEQFF; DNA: TGTGCCAGCAGTCCAGGCTACAGGGACAGGGGTTCCTCCGCCCCGAATGAGCAGTTCTTC
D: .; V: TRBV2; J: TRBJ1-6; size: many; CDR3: CASSGLTPADSPLHF; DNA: TGTGCCAGCAGTGGACTAACCCCGGCGGATTCACCCCTCCACTTT
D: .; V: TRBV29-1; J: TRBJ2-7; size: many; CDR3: CSVVGPDYEQYF; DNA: TGCAGCGTTGTGGGGCCGGATTACGAGCAGTACTTC
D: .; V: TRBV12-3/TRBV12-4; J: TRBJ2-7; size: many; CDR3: CASRPGGSHIYEQYF; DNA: TGTGCCAGCAGACCGGGTGGGAGCCACATCTACGAGCAGTACTTC
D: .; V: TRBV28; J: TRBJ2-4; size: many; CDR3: CASISGVAKNIQYF; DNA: TGTGCCAGTATTAGCGGTGTAGCCAAAAACATTCAGTACTTC
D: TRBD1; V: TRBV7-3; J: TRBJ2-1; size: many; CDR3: CASSPHSGTGYNEQFF; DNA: TGTGCCAGCAGCCCTCATTCCGGGACAGGGTACAATGAGCAGTTCTTC
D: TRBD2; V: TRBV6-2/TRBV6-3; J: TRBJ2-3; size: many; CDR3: CASSERPPGTSGRGDTQYF; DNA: TGTGCCAGCAGTGAAAGACCACCGGGGACTAGCGGGAGGGGAGATACGCAGTATTTT
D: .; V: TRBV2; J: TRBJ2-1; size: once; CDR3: CASTDSFYNEQFF; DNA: TGTGCCAGCACCGACAGCTTTTACAATGAGCAGTTCTTC
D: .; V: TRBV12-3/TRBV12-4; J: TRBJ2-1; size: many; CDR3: CASSSTPSSYNEQFF; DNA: TGTGCCAGCAGTTCGACCCCTTCTAGCTACAATGAGCAGTTCTTC
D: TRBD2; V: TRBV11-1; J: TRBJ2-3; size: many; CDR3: CASSHSKAGGPATDTQYF; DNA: TGTGCCAGCAGCCACAGCAAGGCGGGAGGGCCAGCGACAGATACGCAGTATTTT
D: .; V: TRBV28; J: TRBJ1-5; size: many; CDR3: CASRRNSNQPQHF; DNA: TGTGCCAGCAGGAGGAATAGCAATCAGCCCCAGCATTTT
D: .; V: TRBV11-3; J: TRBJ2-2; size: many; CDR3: CASSLGQGLPGELFF; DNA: TGTGCCAGCAGCCTGGGGCAGGGGTTACCCGGGGAGCTGTTTTTT
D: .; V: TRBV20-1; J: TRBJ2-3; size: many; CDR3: CSARKGYTDTQYF; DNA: TGCAGTGCCCGTAAAGGGTACACAGATACGCAGTATTTT
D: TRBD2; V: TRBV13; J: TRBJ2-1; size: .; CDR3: CASSLGGEGWLIF; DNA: TGTGCCAGCAGCTTAGGCGGGGAGGGGTGGTTGATCTTC
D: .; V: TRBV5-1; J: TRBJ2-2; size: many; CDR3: CASSPGLGGRLVGELFF; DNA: TGCGCCAGCAGCCCTGGGTTAGGGGGACGGCTCGTCGGGGAGCTGTTTTTT
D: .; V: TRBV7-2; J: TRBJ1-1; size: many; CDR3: CASSPGLGGNTEAFF; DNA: TGTGCCAGCAGCCCGGGACTTGGAGGGAACACTGAAGCTTTCTTT
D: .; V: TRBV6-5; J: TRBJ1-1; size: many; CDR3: CASSYSTRNTEAFF; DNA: TGTGCCAGCAGTTACTCGACACGGAACACTGAAGCTTTCTTT
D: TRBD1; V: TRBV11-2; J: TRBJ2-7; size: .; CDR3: CASSLGGTGGGEQYF; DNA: TGTGCCAGCAGCTTAGGCGGGACAGGGGGCGGCGAGCAGTACTTC
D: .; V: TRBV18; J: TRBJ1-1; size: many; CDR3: CASSLRTVLNTEAFF; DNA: TGTGCCAGCTCACTACGGACAGTACTGAACACTGAAGCTTTCTTT
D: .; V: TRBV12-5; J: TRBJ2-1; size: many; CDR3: CASALKGREQFF; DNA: TGTGCTAGTGCCCTTAAAGGTCGTGAGCAGTTCTTC
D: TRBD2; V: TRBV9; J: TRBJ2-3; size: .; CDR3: CASSPLAGEFSDTQYF; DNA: TGTGCCAGCAGCCCGCTAGCGGGAGAATTTTCAGATACGCAGTATTTT
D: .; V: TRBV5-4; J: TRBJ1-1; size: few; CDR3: CASSQASRGNTEAFF; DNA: TGTGCCAGCAGCCAGGCGTCACGGGGGAACACTGAAGCTTTCTTT
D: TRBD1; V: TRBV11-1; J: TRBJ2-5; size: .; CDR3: CASSFNTGGEETQYF; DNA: TGTGCCAGCAGCTTCAATACAGGGGGCGAGGAGACCCAGTACTTC
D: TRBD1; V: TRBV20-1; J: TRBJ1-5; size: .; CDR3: CSATQGAQPQHF; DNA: TGCAGTGCTACCCAGGGGGCCCAGCCCCAGCATTTT
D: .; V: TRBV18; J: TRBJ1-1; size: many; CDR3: CASSPRATSLNTEAFF; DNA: TGTGCCAGCTCACCAAGGGCTACGTCCCTGAACACTGAAGCTTTCTTT
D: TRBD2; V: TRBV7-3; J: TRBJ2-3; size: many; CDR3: CASSSGLAGVPDTQYF; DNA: TGTGCCAGCAGCTCGGGACTAGCGGGAGTGCCAGATACGCAGTATTTT